This TCR beta chain was sequenced in a study of T cell repertoires in cytomegalovirus infection. This clonotype was observed a handful of times. The antigen is undetermined. CDR1 is SGHVS and CDR2 is FNYEAQ in the germline V gene. The CDR3 covers 17 residues. With V trimmed by 2 bases and J by 3 bases, 8 bases remained unmatched. TCRdb itself ran the reads through MiXCR, one entry per CDR3 protein. The repertoire consists of about 890,000 distinct CDR3 sequences, with 25% to 40% occurring once and the leading ten covering roughly an eighth. The receptor was isolated from a human donor in good health (CMV status not recorded). Some clones in this sample may be carry-over from other donors' samples. V usage is TRBV7-6 and J usage is TRBJ1-5, with 9 bases that match TRBD1. The source material was cultured CD8+ T cells from PBMCs, sampled from culture after CMV antigen stimulation. CDR3 DNA sequence: TGTGCCAGCAGCTTAACTCCGGGACAGGGCTACAATCAGCCCCAGCATTTT. As protein: CASSLTPGQGYNQPQHF.